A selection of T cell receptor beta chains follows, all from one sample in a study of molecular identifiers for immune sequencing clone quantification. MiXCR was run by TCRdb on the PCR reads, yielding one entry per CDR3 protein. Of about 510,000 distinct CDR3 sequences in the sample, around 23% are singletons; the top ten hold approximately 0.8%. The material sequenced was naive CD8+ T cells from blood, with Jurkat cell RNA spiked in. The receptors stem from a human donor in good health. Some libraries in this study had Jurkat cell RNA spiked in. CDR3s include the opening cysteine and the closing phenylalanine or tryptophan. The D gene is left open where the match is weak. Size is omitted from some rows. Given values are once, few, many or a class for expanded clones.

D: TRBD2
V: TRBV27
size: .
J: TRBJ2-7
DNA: TGTGCCTGCAGTTTGGAAGCGGGAGGTGGGGAGCAGTACTTC
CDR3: CACSLEAGGGEQYF

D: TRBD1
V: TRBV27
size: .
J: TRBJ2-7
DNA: TGTGCCAGCGGTCCTTCCAGGGGGCAGTACGAGCAGTACTTC
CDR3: CASGPSRGQYEQYF

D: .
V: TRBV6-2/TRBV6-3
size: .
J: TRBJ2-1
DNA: TGTGCCAGCAGTTACCCGGGAGACAATGAGCAGTTCTTC
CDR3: CASSYPGDNEQFF

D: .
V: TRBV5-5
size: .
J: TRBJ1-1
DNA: TGTGCCAGCAGCCATGTGTCCCCTGAAGCTTTCTTT
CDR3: CASSHVSPEAFF

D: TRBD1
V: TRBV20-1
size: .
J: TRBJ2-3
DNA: TGCAGTGCTAGAGGAACAGGGGGCATCGCAGATACGCAGTATTTT
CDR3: CSARGTGGIADTQYF

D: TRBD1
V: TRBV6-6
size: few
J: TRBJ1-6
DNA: TGTGCCAGCACCCTGACAGGGGGCTCCTATAATTCACCCCTCCACTTT
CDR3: CASTLTGGSYNSPLHF

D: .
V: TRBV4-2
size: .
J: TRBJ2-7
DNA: TGTGCCAGCAGCCAAGAAGGTCCCCTCTACGAGCAGTACTTC
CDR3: CASSQEGPLYEQYF

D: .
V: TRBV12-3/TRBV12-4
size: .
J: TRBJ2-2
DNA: TGTGCCAGCAGTCAAAGCTCCGGGGAGCTGTTTTTT
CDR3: CASSQSSGELFF

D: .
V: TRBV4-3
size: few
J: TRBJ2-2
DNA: TGCGCCAGCAGCCAGCTTGGTCGGGGGAACACCGGGGAGCTGTTTTTT
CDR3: CASSQLGRGNTGELFF

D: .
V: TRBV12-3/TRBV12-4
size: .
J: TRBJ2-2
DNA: TGTGCCAGCAGTTTGGAAGCATTACAGGGGAACACCGGGGAGCTGTTTTTT
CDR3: CASSLEALQGNTGELFF

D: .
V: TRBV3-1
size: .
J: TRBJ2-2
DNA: TGTGCCAGCAGCCAAGATCTAGTCGGGAGGAACACCGGGGAGCTGTTTTTT
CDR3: CASSQDLVGRNTGELFF

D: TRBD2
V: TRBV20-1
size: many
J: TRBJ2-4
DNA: TGCAGTGCTAGAGAACCACTAGCGGGTGATATAGCCAAAAACATTCAGTACTTC
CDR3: CSAREPLAGDIAKNIQYF

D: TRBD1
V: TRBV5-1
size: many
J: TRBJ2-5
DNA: TGCGCCAGCAGCTCAACTCGACCCTCTATGACAGGGTCACTGGAGACCCAGTACTTC
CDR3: CASSSTRPSMTGSLETQYF

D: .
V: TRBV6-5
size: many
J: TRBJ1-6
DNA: TGTGCCAGCAGTTACTCGATGCTGGAGACAGGACTTAATTCACCCCTCCACTTT
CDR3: CASSYSMLETGLNSPLHF

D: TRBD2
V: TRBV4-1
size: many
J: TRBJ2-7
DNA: TGCGCCAGCAGCCAAGGTACTAGCGCCTACGAGCAGTACTTC
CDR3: CASSQGTSAYEQYF

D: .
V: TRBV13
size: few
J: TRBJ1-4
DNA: TGTGCCAGCAGCTTAATGGGGGAACCAGCTAATGAAAAACTGTTTTTT
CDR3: CASSLMGEPANEKLFF

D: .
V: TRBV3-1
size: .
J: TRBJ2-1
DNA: TGTGCCAGCAGCCATGACTTAAATTACAATGAGCAGTTCTTC
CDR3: CASSHDLNYNEQFF

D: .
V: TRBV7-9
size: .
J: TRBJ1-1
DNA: TGTGCCAGCAGCTTGGGGGATGAGGGCACTGAAGCTTTCTTT
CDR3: CASSLGDEGTEAFF

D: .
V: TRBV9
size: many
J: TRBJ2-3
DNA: TGTGCCAGCAGCGTATGGGGGCCGGGAGATACGCAGTATTTT
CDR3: CASSVWGPGDTQYF

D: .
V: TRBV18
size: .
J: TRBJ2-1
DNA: TGTGCCAGCTCACACCAGGGGGGGGGCTCCTACAATGAGCAGTTCTTC
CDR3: CASSHQGGGSYNEQFF

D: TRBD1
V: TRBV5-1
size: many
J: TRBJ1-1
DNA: TGCGCCAGCAGCTTGGGGCAGGGGGCAAGAGGCACTGAAGCTTTCTTT
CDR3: CASSLGQGARGTEAFF

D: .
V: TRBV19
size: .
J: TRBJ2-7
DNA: TGTGCCAGTAGTTTGAGCGCCAGGGGTCAAAACGAGCAGTACTTC
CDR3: CASSLSARGQNEQYF

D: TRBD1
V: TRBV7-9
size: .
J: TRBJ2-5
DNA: TGTGCCAGCAGCACCTGGACAGGGGGCACGTGCGAGACCCAGTACTTC
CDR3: CASSTWTGGTCETQYF

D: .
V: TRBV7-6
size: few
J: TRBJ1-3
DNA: TGTGCCAGCAGCTTAATCGGAGAGTCTGGAAACACCATATATTTT
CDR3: CASSLIGESGNTIYF

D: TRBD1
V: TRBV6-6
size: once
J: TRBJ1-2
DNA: TGTGCCAGCGACCCAGGGGGCCCCAACTATGGCTACACCTTC
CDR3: CASDPGGPNYGYTF

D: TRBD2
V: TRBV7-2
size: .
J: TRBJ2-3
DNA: TGTGCCAGCAGCTGGAGACTAGCTGAAGCAGATACGCAGTATTTT
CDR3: CASSWRLAEADTQYF

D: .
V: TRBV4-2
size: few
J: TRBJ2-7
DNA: TGTGCCAGCAGCCAAGAAAGCAGCGGTGCCTACGAGCAGTACTTC
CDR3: CASSQESSGAYEQYF

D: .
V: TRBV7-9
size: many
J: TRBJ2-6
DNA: TGTGCCAGCAGCTTAGATGGGTTCTCTGGGGCCAACGTCCTGACTTTC
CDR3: CASSLDGFSGANVLTF

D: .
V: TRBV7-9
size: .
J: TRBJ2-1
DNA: TGTGCCAGCAGCTTAGCAGGGGCCCACAATGAGCAGTTCTTC
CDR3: CASSLAGAHNEQFF

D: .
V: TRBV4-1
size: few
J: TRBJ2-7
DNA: TGCGCCAGCAGCCAAACGACCACATCCCGGTACGAGCAGTACTTC
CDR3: CASSQTTTSRYEQYF

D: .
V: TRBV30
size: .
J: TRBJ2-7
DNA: TGTGCCTGGAGTCAACCCACCGAGTCCTACGAGCAGTACTTC
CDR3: CAWSQPTESYEQYF

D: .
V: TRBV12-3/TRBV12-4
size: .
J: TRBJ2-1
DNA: TGTGCCAGCAGTCCATTGGCTTACAATGAGCAGTTCTTC
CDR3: CASSPLAYNEQFF

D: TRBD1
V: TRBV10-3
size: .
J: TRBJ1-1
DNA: TGTGCCACCACACAAGATAAAGGACAGGGTGACCCTGAAGCTTTCTTT
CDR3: CATTQDKGQGDPEAFF

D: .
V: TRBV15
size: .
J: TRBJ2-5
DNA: TGTGCCACCAGCAGAGGAGGAAAATCCCAAGAGACCCAGTACTTC
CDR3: CATSRGGKSQETQYF

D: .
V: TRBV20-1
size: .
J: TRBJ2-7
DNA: TGCAGTGCTAGAGTTCGTGGAGGTATCGAGCAGTACTTC
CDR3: CSARVRGGIEQYF

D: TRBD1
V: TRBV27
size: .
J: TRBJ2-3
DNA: TGTGCCAGCAGTCCTCCCCGGACAGGGAGGTGGGATACGCAGTATTTT
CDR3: CASSPPRTGRWDTQYF

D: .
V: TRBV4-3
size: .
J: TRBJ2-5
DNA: TGCGCCAGCAGCCAAGACCTATACTACTTGCAAGAGACCCAGTACTTC
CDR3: CASSQDLYYLQETQYF

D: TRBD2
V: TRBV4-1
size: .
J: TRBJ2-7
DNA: TGCGCCAGCAGCCCCTACGGGGGGGGTGAGCAGTACTTC
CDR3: CASSPYGGGEQYF

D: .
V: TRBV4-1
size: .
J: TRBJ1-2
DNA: TGCGCCAGCAGCCAAGAGGGGGACGGATACTATGGCTACACCTTC
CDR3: CASSQEGDGYYGYTF

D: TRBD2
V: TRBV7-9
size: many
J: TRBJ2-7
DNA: TGTGCCAGCAGCTATCCGACTAGCGGAGACTACGAGCAGTACTTC
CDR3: CASSYPTSGDYEQYF